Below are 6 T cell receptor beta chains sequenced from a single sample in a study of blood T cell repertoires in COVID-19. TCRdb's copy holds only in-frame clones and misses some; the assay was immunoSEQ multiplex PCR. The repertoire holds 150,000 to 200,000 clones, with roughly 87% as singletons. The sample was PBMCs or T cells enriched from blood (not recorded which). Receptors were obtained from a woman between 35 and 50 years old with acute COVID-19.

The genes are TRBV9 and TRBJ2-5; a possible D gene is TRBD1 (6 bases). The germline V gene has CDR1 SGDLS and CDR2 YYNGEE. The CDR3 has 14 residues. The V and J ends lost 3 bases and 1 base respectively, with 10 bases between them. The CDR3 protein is CASSDGQLQETQYF. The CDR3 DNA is TGTGCCAGCAGCGACGGACAGCTCCAAGAGACCCAGTACTTC.

The CDR3 is CASSLVDRRESTEAFF. The CDR3 nucleotides are TGTGCCAGCAGTTTGGTTGACAGGCGCGAGAGCACTGAAGCTTTCTTT. V is TRBV28 and J is TRBJ1-1; tentative D call: TRBD1 (6 bases). The CDR3 totals 16 residues. Germline CDR1 reads MDHEN; CDR2 reads SYDVKM. Trimming took off 3 bases at V and 4 bases at J, with 18 bases between the two ends. The full variable domain, with the rest looked up from reference TRBV28 and TRBJ1-1, is DVKVTQSSRYLVKRTGEKVFLECVQDMDHENMFWYRQDPGLGLRLIYFSYDVKMKEKGDIPEGYSVSREKKERFSLILESASTNQTSMYLCASSLVDRRESTEAFFGQGTRLTVV.

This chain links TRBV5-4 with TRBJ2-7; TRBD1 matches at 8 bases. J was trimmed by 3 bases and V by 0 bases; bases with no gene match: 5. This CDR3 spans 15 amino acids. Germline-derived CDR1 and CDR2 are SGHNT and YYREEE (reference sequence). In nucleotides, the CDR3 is TGTGCCAGCAGCTTGGGACAGGGGTCTTTCTACGAGCAGTACTTC. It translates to CASSLGQGSFYEQYF.

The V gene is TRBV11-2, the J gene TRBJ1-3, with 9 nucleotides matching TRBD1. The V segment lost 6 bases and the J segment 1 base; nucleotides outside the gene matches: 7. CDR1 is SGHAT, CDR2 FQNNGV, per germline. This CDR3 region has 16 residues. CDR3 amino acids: CASRVGQGKSGNTIYF. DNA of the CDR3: TGTGCCAGCAGGGTAGGACAGGGGAAGTCTGGAAACACCATATATTTT.

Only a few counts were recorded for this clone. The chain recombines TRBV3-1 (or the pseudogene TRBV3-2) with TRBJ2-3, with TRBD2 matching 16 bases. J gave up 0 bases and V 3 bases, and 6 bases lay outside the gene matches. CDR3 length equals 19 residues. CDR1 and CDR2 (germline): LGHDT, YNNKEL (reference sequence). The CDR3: CASSQGTSGGAGSTDTQYF. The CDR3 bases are TGTGCCAGCAGCCAGGGGACTAGCGGGGGGGCAGGTAGCACAGATACGCAGTATTTT.

The CDR3 region is CASSEYTETVNTEAFF. DNA of the CDR3: TGTGCCAGCAGTGAATACACCGAGACAGTGAACACTGAAGCTTTCTTT. The V gene is TRBV25-1, the J gene TRBJ1-1; perhaps TRBD1 as D (5 bases). Trimming removed 0 bases at V and 0 bases at J, with 11 bases between. Germline CDR1 reads MGHDK; CDR2 reads SYGVNS. The CDR3 is 16 residues long.